Each of the 29 T cell receptor beta chains below was sequenced from the same sample in a study of T-cell memory formation after mild COVID-19. MiXCR, run by TCRdb on the 5' RACE reads, gives a single entry per CDR3 protein. The table lists about 110,000 distinct CDR3 sequences, 18% of them singletons. Sequencing input: PBMCs or a T cell subset sorted from them (not recorded which). All receptors derive from a man younger than 30 who had mild COVID-19 (a few samples of this study predate the infection). Cell type and time point are not known.

This sequence joins TRBV5-1 and TRBJ1-1; D might be TRBD1 (5 bases). Germline assignment: CDR1 SGHRS and CDR2 YFSETQ. Deletions cut 2 bases from V and 0 bases from J, with 11 bases between. This CDR3 contains 15 residues. The CDR3 nucleotides are TGCGCCAGCAGCTTCGGGGGATCTCTGAACACTGAAGCTTTCTTT. This gives the protein CASSFGGSLNTEAFF.

CDR3 bases: TGCGCCAGCAGCTTGGCAGAGACCCAGTACTTC. It is translated as CASSLAETQYF. V gene TRBV5-1 combines with J gene TRBJ2-5; D uncertain. Germline V gives CDR1 SGHRS, CDR2 YFSETQ. The CDR3 length is 11 residues. V shed 0 bases and J shed 4 bases, with 1 base lying between them.

This chain uses TRBV29-1 with TRBJ2-1; 7 positions match TRBD2. In germline, CDR1 is SQVTM, CDR2 ANQGSEA. The CDR3 spans 15 residues. V lost 1 base, J lost 8 bases, and 11 bases stayed unmatched. The CDR3 nucleotides read TGCAGCGTTGAAGGACTAAGCTGGGGAGGGTATGAGCAGTTCTTC. Translated: CSVEGLSWGGYEQFF.

This clonotype was seen more than once but under ten times. The chain employs TRBV5-1 and TRBJ2-3; a weak D match, TRBD1 (5 bases). There are 17 residues in the CDR3. V lost 4 bases to trimming and J lost 7 bases, with 25 bases between them. Germline V gene sequence: CDR1 SGHRS, CDR2 YFSETQ. For the CDR3, the DNA is TGCGCCAGCAGCCCCCAAGGGGCCAGCCGAGGAGCTAATACGCAGTATTTT. Translating gives CASSPQGASRGANTQYF.

This clonotype was seen more than once but under ten times. The genes are TRBV12-3 or TRBV12-4 and TRBJ2-3; 11 bases map to TRBD2. This CDR3 comprises 15 residues. V gave up 1 base and J gave up 6 bases; unmatched junction bases: 3. CDR3 nucleotide sequence: TGTGCCAGCAGTTTAGTCCCTAGCGGGGGGGATACGCAGTATTTT. This translates into CASSLVPSGGDTQYF.

Notes on this clonotype: This CDR3 is missing its conserved last phenylalanine or tryptophan, likely due to a read error. It is unclear where the CDR3 begins or ends on the DNA, so no DNA is shown, and the CDR3 is as TCRdb lists it. The chain is built from TRBV7-2 and TRBJ2-5. The CDR3 adds up to 15 amino acids, both ends counted. Germline V gene lookup returns CDR1 SGHTA and CDR2 FQGNSA. The CDR3 protein is CASSPQATGPPFERV.

This clonotype was seen a few times. The chain joins TRBV5-1 to TRBJ2-5; 9 nucleotides line up with TRBD2. The germline V gene encodes CDR1 SGHRS and CDR2 YFSETQ. Trimming at V came to 3 bases and at J to 2 bases, leaving 5 bases not matched to a gene. The CDR3 length is 15 residues. This CDR3 is CASSYTAGGQETQYF. The CDR3 region has the DNA TGCGCCAGCAGCTATACAGCGGGGGGACAAGAGACCCAGTACTTC. The whole variable domain, filled in from reference TRBV5-1 and TRBJ2-5, reads KAGVTQTPRYLIKTRGQQVTLSCSPISGHRSVSWYQQTPGQGLQFLFEYFSETQRNKGNFPGRFSGRQFSNSRSEMNVSTLELGDSALYLCASSYTAGGQETQYFGPGTRLLVL.

The genes are TRBV6-5 and TRBJ1-5, with D possibly being TRBD1 (5 bases). Trimming left V 4 bases short and J 9 bases short, with 16 bases between. Germline CDR1 is MNHEY and CDR2 is SVGAGI. This CDR3 contains 14 residues. CDR3 amino acids: CASSSYSSGGPQHF. Written as DNA, the CDR3 is TGTGCCAGCAGTTCGTACTCCAGCGGGGGGCCCCAGCATTTT.

This clonotype was counted only a few times. The V call is TRBV20-1, the J call TRBJ2-1; D is perhaps TRBD1 or TRBD2 (5 bases each). The CDR3 is made up of 13 amino acids. Germline V gives CDR1 DFQATT, CDR2 SNEGSKA (reference sequence). Trimming pared 6 bases from V and 3 bases from J, leaving 12 bases between. CDR3 sequence: CSAAGTLYNEQFF. As DNA, the CDR3 is TGCAGTGCCGCAGGGACCCTCTACAATGAGCAGTTCTTC.

Here the CDR3 DNA reads TGCAGCGTTGAGGAGCCGCCGAGGAACTATGGCTACACCTTC. It codes for CSVEEPPRNYGYTF. The chain joins TRBV29-1 to TRBJ1-2; unclear D gene. The CDR3 loop spans 14 amino acids. V was cut by 3 bases and J by 2 bases, with 13 bases left in between. CDR1 is SQVTM and CDR2 is ANQGSEA in the germline V gene.

This clonotype was picked up a small number of times. This rearrangement joins TRBV24-1 to TRBJ2-1; 8 bases agree with TRBD2. Germline loops: CDR1 KGHDR, CDR2 SFDVKD. Trimming took 1 base from V and 8 from J; bases not matched to a gene: 21. The CDR3 runs to 20 residues. The CDR3 sequence is CATSDLTLRGGYICCDEQFF. The CDR3 DNA follows: TGTGCCACCAGTGATTTAACGCTTCGGGGGGGCTACATCTGTTGCGATGAGCAGTTCTTC.

Only a few counts were recorded for this clonotype. J is TRBJ1-1 and V is TRBV29-1; D gene unclear. CDR3 size: 13 residues. Germline V gives CDR1 SQVTM, CDR2 ANQGSEA. The germline V and J ends were trimmed by 7 bases and 11 bases, with 23 bases remaining between them. The CDR3 nucleotides are TGCAGCGCCTCCAGCCCAGACGGGGAGAAGGCTTTCTTT. This codes for CSASSPDGEKAFF. The full variable domain, in which reference TRBV29-1 and TRBJ1-1 provide the parts outside the CDR3, is SAVISQKPSRDICQRGTSLTIQCQVDSQVTMMFWYRQQPGQSLTLIATANQGSEATYESGFVIDKFPISRPNLTFSTLTVSNMSPEDSSIYLCSASSPDGEKAFFGQGTRLTVV.

This clonotype appeared many times. CDR3: CASSQVRSSYEQYV. DNA for the CDR3: TGCGCCAGCAGCCAAGTGCGGAGCTCCTACGAGCAGTACGTC. The V and J genes are TRBV4-1 and TRBJ2-7, with D unclear. The CDR3 sequence is 14 residues long. Per the germline V gene, CDR1 is MGHRA and CDR2 is YSYEKL. V was clipped by 1 base and J by 0 bases, with 7 bases between them.

The sample holds a few counts of this clonotype. The genes are TRBV4-3 and TRBJ2-7; D is perhaps TRBD1 (5 bases). Germline CDR1 and CDR2: LGHNA and YSLEER. V lost 0 bases to trimming and J lost 0 bases, with 9 bases between them. CDR3 size: 15 residues. The CDR3 coding sequence is TGCGCCAGCAGCCAAGATACTACAGGCTCCTACGAGCAGTACTTC. Encoded protein: CASSQDTTGSYEQYF.

V and J are TRBV5-1 and TRBJ2-3; 9 positions match TRBD1. The V segment lost 0 bases and the J segment 0 bases; nucleotides outside the gene matches: 8. This CDR3 comprises 18 residues. Germline assignment: CDR1 SGHRS and CDR2 YFSETQ. The CDR3: CASSLATLTGGSTDTQYF. The CDR3 DNA is TGCGCCAGCAGCTTGGCCACCCTGACAGGGGGAAGCACAGATACGCAGTATTTT.

This chain connects TRBV5-1 to TRBJ1-3; the D is unclear. Germline values: CDR1 SGHRS, CDR2 YFSETQ. The CDR3 has 15 residues. V was pared by 2 bases and J by 0 bases, with 9 bases between. CDR3: CASSFKGVSGNTIYF. The CDR3 DNA reads as TGCGCCAGCAGCTTTAAGGGCGTCTCTGGAAACACCATATATTTT.

This clonotype was detected only a few times. The V call is TRBV20-1, the J call TRBJ2-3, with D possibly being TRBD2 (7 bases). Trimming took off 3 bases at V and 3 bases at J, with 16 bases between the two ends. This CDR3 spans 15 amino acids. The germline CDR1 and CDR2 sequences are DFQATT and SNEGSKA (reference sequence). As DNA, the CDR3 is TGCAGTGCTAGGGCCAGGGGAGGGGAAACAGATACGCAGTATTTT. Its protein is CSARARGGETDTQYF.

This clonotype showed up many times. The J gene is TRBJ1-1, the V gene TRBV6-6, with 8 bases lining up with TRBD1. This CDR3 has 13 residues. V gave up 2 bases and J gave up 8 bases; unmatched junction bases: 4. Germline CDR1 and CDR2: MNHNY and SVGAGI (reference sequence). CDR3 protein: CASSYQGAWEAFF. CDR3 bases: TGTGCCAGCAGTTACCAGGGGGCTTGGGAAGCTTTCTTT.

The chain recombines TRBV7-8 with TRBJ1-5, with D unclear. The CDR3 is 14 residues long. Germline values: CDR1 SGHVS, CDR2 FQNEAQ. V lost 3 bases and J lost 3, with 9 bases in between. This CDR3 is CASSLRVPNQPQHF. As DNA, the CDR3 is TGTGCCAGCAGCTTGAGGGTTCCCAATCAGCCCCAGCATTTT.

This chain links TRBV14 with TRBJ1-2, with D maybe TRBD1 (5 bases). V lost 0 bases and J 7 bases, leaving 6 bases between the germline ends. Germline V gene sequence: CDR1 SGHDN, CDR2 FVKESK. This CDR3 is 12 amino acids long. The chain's CDR3 is CASSQDRAGYTF. The CDR3 region has the DNA TGTGCCAGCAGCCAAGACAGGGCTGGCTACACCTTC.

The chain recombines TRBV7-2 with TRBJ2-3, with 13 bases fitting TRBD2. This CDR3 contains 16 residues. The V gene end was trimmed by 6 bases and the J gene end by 2 bases; junction bases not matched to a gene: 5. Per germline, CDR1 SGHTA and CDR2 FQGNSA. CDR3 bases: TGTGCCAGCAGACAGGGACTAGCGGGGAACACAGATACGCAGTATTTT. This translates into CASRQGLAGNTDTQYF.

There are a few counts of this clonotype. The CDR3 loop reads CATRDLNTDTQYF. CDR3 bases: TGTGCCACCCGGGACTTAAACACAGATACGCAGTATTTT. J is TRBJ2-3 and V is TRBV10-3; D is perhaps TRBD2 (6 bases). V shed 10 bases and J shed 2 bases, with 13 bases lying between them. The CDR3 is 13 residues long. The germline V gene has CDR1 ENHRY and CDR2 SYGVKD.

This clonotype occurred a few times. The chain couples TRBV6-6 to TRBJ1-1, with D possibly matching TRBD1 (6 bases). This CDR3 is built from 14 residues. Germline V gene sequence: CDR1 MNHNY, CDR2 SVGAGI (reference sequence). Trimming shortened V by 5 bases and J by 1 base, and 11 bases separated the two germline ends. For the CDR3, the DNA is TGTGCCAGCAGTCCCGGACAGCCGAACACTGAAGCTTTCTTT. Translated, it gives CASSPGQPNTEAFF.

The chain carries TRBV12-3 or TRBV12-4 and TRBJ1-6; D not resolved. Deletions cut 4 bases from V and 0 bases from J, with 4 bases between. This CDR3 region has 14 residues. The CDR3 nucleotides are TGTGCCAGCAGTTCAAGCTCCTATAATTCACCCCTCCACTTT. Translating gives CASSSSSYNSPLHF.

The rearrangement links TRBV15 to TRBJ2-7, with D tentatively TRBD1 or TRBD2 (5 bases each). CDR3 length: 16 amino acids. V lost 2 bases and J 2 bases, leaving 16 bases between the germline ends. Germline V gives CDR1 LNHNV, CDR2 YYDKDF (reference sequence). The CDR3 here is CATSRSLGTQAYEQYF. The CDR3 DNA reads TGTGCCACCAGCAGATCTCTCGGGACGCAGGCCTACGAGCAGTACTTC.

This clonotype was seen more than once but under ten times. The chain combines TRBV3-1 with TRBJ2-3, with 10 nucleotides matching TRBD2. Germline CDR1 reads LGHDT; CDR2 reads YNNKEL (reference sequence). The V segment lost 4 bases and the J segment 2 bases; nucleotides outside the gene matches: 6. The CDR3 extends over 16 amino acids. CDR3 nucleotides: TGTGCCAGCAGCCTCAAGACTAGCGGGTTCACAGATACGCAGTATTTT. It encodes CASSLKTSGFTDTQYF.

A few counts support this clonotype. The chain couples TRBV12-3 or TRBV12-4 to TRBJ2-1, with TRBD2 matching over 11 bases. CDR3 size: 16 residues. V was clipped by 5 bases and J by 7 bases; unmatched bases: 10. The CDR3 loop reads CASSRTTSGGDNEQFF. CDR3 bases: TGTGCCAGCAGTAGAACCACTAGCGGGGGAGATAATGAGCAGTTCTTC.

The rearrangement uses TRBV18 and TRBJ2-7; no clear D. Per germline, CDR1 KGHSH and CDR2 LQKENI. Trimming removed 5 bases from V and 5 bases from J, with 13 bases in between. CDR3 length: 13 amino acids. CDR3 sequence (DNA): TGTGCCAGCTCATATCTGGTCGGCGACGAGCAGTACTTC. This translates into CASSYLVGDEQYF.

This clonotype was seen only a few times. The V gene is TRBV4-3, the J gene TRBJ2-3; 7 nucleotides agree with TRBD2. The junction had 6 bases not matched to a gene; V was cut back by 0 bases and J by 6 bases. Germline V lookup: CDR1 LGHNA, CDR2 YSLEER. The CDR3 is 15 amino acids. The CDR3 DNA follows: TGCGCCAGCAGCCAAGATAAGAGGGGAGGGGATACGCAGTATTTT. As protein: CASSQDKRGGDTQYF.